This T cell receptor (beta chain) was profiled in a study of T cell repertoires in cytomegalovirus infection. Broader study findings: CMV-specific TCR beta clonotypes restricted by HLA-C were the ones dominating the ex vivo response. Cumulated frequencies of public TCR beta families served to identify carriers of CMV plus the relevant HLA.

This clonotype was observed a few times. Its antigen is unknown. One entry per CDR3 protein, called by TCRdb with MiXCR from the reads. There are 700,000 to 850,000 distinct CDR3 sequences in the sample; approximately 32% occur only once, and around 12% lies in the top ten. Losses at the gene ends were 3 bases for V and 5 bases for J; bases not matched to a gene: 6. This CDR3 comprises 16 residues. This TCR was recovered from a human donor in good health (CMV status not recorded). Some clones in this sample may be carry-over from other donors' samples. The rearrangement links TRBV12-3 or TRBV12-4 to TRBJ2-2; TRBD2 matches 10 bases. Here the sequenced sample was cultured CD8+ T cells from PBMCs, taken from culture after CMV antigen stimulation. The chain's CDR3 is CASSLVLAGLTGELFF. CDR3 in DNA: TGTGCCAGCAGTTTGGTACTAGCGGGGCTAACCGGGGAGCTGTTTTTT.